These 3 T cell receptor beta chains were all obtained from the same sample, sequenced in a study of blood T cell repertoires in COVID-19. Generated by immunoSEQ multiplex PCR, the TCRdb table keeps only in-frame clones and is missing some. The table includes approximately 200,000 clones, around 82% detected once. The sample was PBMCs or T cells enriched from blood (not recorded which). The receptors were sampled from a man aged 35 to 55 who had recovered from COVID-19.

The chain carries TRBV24-1 and TRBJ2-3, with D tentatively TRBD2 (6 bases). This CDR3 spans 15 amino acids. Germline-derived CDR1 and CDR2 are KGHDR and SFDVKD. V was shortened by 6 bases and J by 2 bases, with 14 bases between the two germline ends. This chain's CDR3 is CATSPGRGPTDTQYF. CDR3 DNA: TGTGCCACCAGTCCAGGGCGGGGACCCACAGATACGCAGTATTTT.

A single count supports this clone. This chain joins TRBV6-6 and TRBJ2-1, with 10 positions matching TRBD2. Trimming cost V 6 bases and J 7 bases; bases outside gene matches: 9. The CDR3 sequence is 15 residues long. Germline values: CDR1 MNHNY, CDR2 SVGAGI (reference sequence). The CDR3 loop is CASSTHSGRKNEQFF. The CDR3 coding sequence is TGTGCCAGCAGCACTCATAGCGGGAGGAAAAATGAGCAGTTCTTC.

The genes are TRBV18 and TRBJ2-1, with no clear D. Germline-derived CDR1 and CDR2 are KGHSH and LQKENI. This CDR3 comprises 11 residues. V lost 5 bases, J lost 5 bases, and 4 bases lay in between. The CDR3 region is CASSIDNEQFF. CDR3 in DNA: TGTGCCAGCTCAATCGACAATGAGCAGTTCTTC. Variable domain in full (rest from reference TRBV18 and TRBJ2-1): NAGVMQNPRHLVRRRGQEARLRCSPMKGHSHVYWYRQLPEEGLKFMVYLQKENIIDESGMPKERFSAEFPKEGPSILRIQQVVRGDSAAYFCASSIDNEQFFGPGTRLTVL.